The 2 T cell receptor beta chains listed next were all sequenced from one sample in a study of cytomegalovirus exposure and HLA in healthy donors. A multiplex PCR was run with 60 Vbeta primers and 13 Jbeta primers. Profiled with immunoSEQ multiplex PCR; TCRdb holds only in-frame clones, not every one. The data show more than 85,000 clones, roughly four fifths seen once. Sequences were obtained from PBMCs. The receptors come from a male donor in good health and CMV-seropositive.

V gene TRBV6-1 combines with J gene TRBJ1-5, with TRBD1 as a possible D gene (6 bases). Trimming took off 4 bases at V and 7 bases at J, with 17 bases between the two ends. The germline CDR1 and CDR2 sequences are MNHNS and SASEGT. The CDR3 runs 15 residues. CDR3 loop: CASSVSGGARQPQHF. The CDR3 DNA sequence: TGTGCCAGCAGTGTGAGTGGGGGCGCGAGGCAGCCCCAGCATTTT.

This clone has just a few counts. The V call is TRBV5-1, the J call TRBJ2-5; 11 bases match TRBD1. Germline V lookup: CDR1 SGHRS, CDR2 YFSETQ. The CDR3 runs 16 residues. V dropped 4 bases and J dropped 0; count of bases not matched to a gene: 5. For the CDR3, the DNA is TGCGCCAGCAGCCCTGGGACAGGGGGGTACCAAGAGACCCAGTACTTC. It encodes CASSPGTGGYQETQYF.